The next 18 T cell receptor beta chains were all read from a single sample in a study of blood T cell repertoires in COVID-19. Generated by immunoSEQ multiplex PCR, the TCRdb table keeps only in-frame clones and is missing some. The sample has about 200,000 clones, 75% to 90% seen once. Source material: peripheral blood. The source is a man in his sixties with acute or convalescent COVID-19.

V gene TRBV30 combines with J gene TRBJ1-4, with TRBD1 matching 12 bases. V was clipped by 3 bases and J by 2 bases; unmatched bases: 16. The CDR3 totals 20 residues. Germline CDR1 is GTSNPN and CDR2 is SVGIG (reference sequence). DNA for the CDR3: TGTGCCTGGAGGACAGAACCGGGACAGGGGGCGAGGATCACTAATGAAAAACTGTTTTTT. As protein: CAWRTEPGQGARITNEKLFF.

This sequence joins TRBV6-5 and TRBJ1-5, with a weak D call TRBD1 (5 bases). V shed 6 bases and J shed 2 bases, with 11 bases lying between them. Germline lookup yields CDR1 MNHEY and CDR2 SVGAGI. This CDR3 spans 14 amino acids. The CDR3 protein is CASRGTGGNQPQHF. CDR3 coding DNA: TGTGCCAGCAGGGGTACGGGGGGCAATCAGCCCCAGCATTTT.

The chain recombines TRBV6-5 with TRBJ2-7, with 16 bases lining up with TRBD2. V dropped 0 bases and J dropped 5; count of bases not matched to a gene: 1. Germline V CDR1 and CDR2: MNHEY, SVGAGI. The CDR3 loop spans 16 amino acids. In nucleotides, the CDR3 is TGTGCCAGCAGTTACTCGGGACTAGCGGGAGGGGACGAGCAGTACTTC. Protein: CASSYSGLAGGDEQYF.

The gene calls are TRBV6-5 and TRBJ1-3; D ambiguous. Germline-derived CDR1 and CDR2 are MNHEY and SVGAGI. Trimming took off 6 bases at V and 0 bases at J, with 9 bases between the two ends. The CDR3 extends over 14 amino acids. The CDR3 DNA is TGTGCCAGCAGGATTCAGGTCTCTGGAAACACCATATATTTT. Amino acid sequence: CASRIQVSGNTIYF.

CDR3 in amino acids: CATSDPRDMTGELFF. The CDR3 nucleotides are TGTGCCACCAGTGACCCCAGGGATATGACCGGGGAGCTGTTTTTT. The V and J genes are TRBV24-1 and TRBJ2-2; D possibly corresponds to TRBD1 (5 bases). The V and J ends lost 4 bases and 5 bases respectively, with 13 bases between them. Germline-derived CDR1 and CDR2 are KGHDR and SFDVKD. The CDR3 has 15 amino acids.

J is TRBJ2-7 and V is TRBV5-5; no reliable D call. V dropped 0 bases and J dropped 2 bases, with 9 bases sitting between them. Germline V CDR1 and CDR2: SGHKS, YYEKEE (reference sequence). This CDR3 comprises 14 residues. CDR3 nucleotide sequence: TGTGCCAGCAGCTTGGTTCAGCAGGCCTACGAGCAGTACTTC. Translating it yields CASSLVQQAYEQYF.

The V call is TRBV5-1, the J call TRBJ1-5, with D tentatively TRBD1 (5 bases). CDR1 and CDR2 (germline): SGHRS, YFSETQ. V shed 0 bases and J shed 0 bases, with 10 bases lying between them. The CDR3 totals 16 residues. The CDR3 DNA follows: TGCGCCAGCAGCTTGGGGCAGGGAAATAGCAATCAGCCCCAGCATTTT. The encoded protein is CASSLGQGNSNQPQHF.

This chain uses TRBV18 with TRBJ1-1, with a tentative D call TRBD1 (6 bases). Germline CDR1 and CDR2: KGHSH and LQKENI. This CDR3 region has 15 residues. The V end lost 2 bases, the J end lost 1 base, and 11 bases lay between the germline ends. The CDR3 sequence is CASSPNGRGNTEAFF. The CDR3 region has the DNA TGTGCCAGCTCACCAAACGGCAGGGGGAACACTGAAGCTTTCTTT.

The chain joins TRBV30 to TRBJ1-5; D is possibly TRBD1 (6 bases). Deletions cut 3 bases from V and 4 bases from J, with 10 bases between. This CDR3 has 13 amino acids. Germline CDR1 reads GTSNPN; CDR2 reads SVGIG (reference sequence). The DNA for the CDR3 is TGTGCCTGGAGCTCTGACAGGAATCAGCCCCAGCATTTT. The encoded protein is CAWSSDRNQPQHF. Full variable domain (remainder filled in from reference TRBV30 and TRBJ1-5): SQTIHQWPATLVQPVGSPLSLECTVEGTSNPNLYWYRQAAGRGLQLLFYSVGIGQISSEVPQNLSASRPQDRQFILSSKKLLLSDSGFYLCAWSSDRNQPQHFGDGTRLSIL.

The genes are TRBV5-1 and TRBJ2-1; possibly TRBD2 for D (5 bases). Germline V gene data show CDR1 as SGHRS and CDR2 as YFSETQ. This CDR3 spans 14 amino acids. V was trimmed by 1 base and J by 7 bases, leaving 12 bases between them. As DNA, the CDR3 is TGCGCCAGCAGCTTGCTAGCCTCTGAGAATGAGCAGTTCTTC. It translates to CASSLLASENEQFF.

This clone showed up just a few times. CDR3 bases: TGTGCCAGCAGTCCGACAGGGTCCTATGGCTACACCTTC. Translated: CASSPTGSYGYTF. The rearrangement joins TRBV12-3 or TRBV12-4 to TRBJ1-2; TRBD1 matches at 7 bases. Trimming at V came to 5 bases and at J to 4 bases, leaving 4 bases not matched to a gene. The CDR3 is 13 amino acids.

This chain links TRBV7-2 with TRBJ2-7; D uncertain. This CDR3 has 12 amino acids. CDR1 and CDR2 (germline): SGHTA, FQGNSA. The V end was cut by 5 bases, the J end by 3 bases, with 8 bases between. In nucleotides, the CDR3 is TGTGCCAGCAGCCCCAACGGCTACGAGCAGTACTTC. This encodes CASSPNGYEQYF.

V and J are TRBV7-2 and TRBJ1-5; tentative D call: TRBD1 (5 bases). CDR1 is SGHTA and CDR2 is FQGNSA in the germline V gene. Trimming removed 0 bases at V and 5 bases at J, with 17 bases between. This CDR3 comprises 17 residues. The CDR3: CASSLAAGRIGDQPQHF. The DNA for the CDR3 is TGTGCCAGCAGCTTAGCTGCAGGGCGGATTGGCGATCAGCCCCAGCATTTT.

The rearrangement links TRBV18 to TRBJ1-1; D remains unclear. The CDR3 runs 15 residues. V was trimmed by 4 bases and J by 1 base, leaving 13 bases between them. From germline, CDR1 is KGHSH and CDR2 LQKENI. DNA for the CDR3: TGTGCCAGCTCACTCCGGTTAACAGAGAACACTGAAGCTTTCTTT. It yields the protein CASSLRLTENTEAFF.

The V gene is TRBV9, the J gene TRBJ2-3; 12 bases agree with TRBD2. The CDR3 has 14 amino acids. Trimming cost V 3 bases and J 6 bases; bases outside gene matches: 2. Germline V gives CDR1 SGDLS, CDR2 YYNGEE. In nucleotides, the CDR3 is TGTGCCAGCAGCGCTACTAGCGGGAGGGATACGCAGTATTTT. It encodes CASSATSGRDTQYF.

V usage is TRBV21-1 and J usage is TRBJ1-1; the table's D gene call, TRBD1, was not cross checked with the DNA. TRBV21-1 is designated a pseudogene. This CDR3 comprises 15 residues. In nucleotides, the CDR3 is TGTGCCAGCAGCAAACGGACAGGGGCGAGGACTGAAGCTTTCTTT. This codes for CASSKRTGARTEAFF.

The rearrangement links TRBV9 to TRBJ2-3; TRBD2 is a possible D gene (7 bases). There are 15 residues in the CDR3. Trimming cost V 4 bases and J 1 base, with 13 bases left between them. CDR1 is SGDLS and CDR2 is YYNGEE in the germline V gene. In nucleotides, the CDR3 is TGTGCCAGCAGCCCGGGGGGCGGTGGCACAGATACGCAGTATTTT. It yields the protein CASSPGGGGTDTQYF.

Only a few counts were recorded for this clone. The chain links TRBV3-1 (or the pseudogene TRBV3-2) to TRBJ1-1; D gene ambiguous. Germline V CDR1 and CDR2: LGHDT, YNNKEL (reference sequence). This CDR3 region has 14 residues. V lost 0 bases, J lost 5 bases, and 10 bases lay in between. CDR3 region: CASSQDPGRTEAFF. The CDR3 DNA sequence: TGTGCCAGCAGCCAAGATCCGGGGAGGACTGAAGCTTTCTTT.